This T cell receptor beta chain was found in a study of cytotoxic CD8 clonotypes in ibrutinib-treated CLL. The germline V and J ends were trimmed by 0 bases and 2 bases, with 9 bases remaining between them. This CDR3 is 15 amino acids long. Germline V lookup: CDR1 SGHRS, CDR2 YFSETQ. Target depth was 1 in 200,000 to 1 in 1 million T cells, about 10x per clonotype. TCRdb keeps only in-frame clones here, not all; method: immunoSEQ multiplex PCR. Of around 60,000 clones in the sample, approximately 57% were seen once. This clone was observed a single time. The TCR comes from a human donor with chronic lymphocytic leukemia. The chain joins TRBV5-1 to TRBJ1-3; tentatively, D is TRBD1 (5 bases). The specimen comprised PBMCs, sampled after 12 months of ibrutinib treatment. The CDR3 region has the DNA TGCGCCAGCAGCTTGGAGGGGTCCCCTGGAAACACCATATATTTT. This encodes CASSLEGSPGNTIYF.